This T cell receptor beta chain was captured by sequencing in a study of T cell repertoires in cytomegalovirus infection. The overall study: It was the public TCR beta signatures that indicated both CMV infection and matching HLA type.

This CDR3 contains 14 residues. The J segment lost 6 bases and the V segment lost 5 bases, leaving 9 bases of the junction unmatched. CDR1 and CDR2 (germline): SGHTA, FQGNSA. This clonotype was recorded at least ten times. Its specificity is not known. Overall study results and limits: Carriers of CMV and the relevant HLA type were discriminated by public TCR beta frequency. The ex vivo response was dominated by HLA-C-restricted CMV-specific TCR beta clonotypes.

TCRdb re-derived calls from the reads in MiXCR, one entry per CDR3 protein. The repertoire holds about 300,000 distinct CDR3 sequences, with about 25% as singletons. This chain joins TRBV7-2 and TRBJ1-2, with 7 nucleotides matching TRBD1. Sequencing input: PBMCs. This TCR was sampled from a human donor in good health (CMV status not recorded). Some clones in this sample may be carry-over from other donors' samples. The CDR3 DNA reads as TGTGCCAGCAGCAAGCTAAGGGGGCTAGATGGCTACACCTTC. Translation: CASSKLRGLDGYTF.